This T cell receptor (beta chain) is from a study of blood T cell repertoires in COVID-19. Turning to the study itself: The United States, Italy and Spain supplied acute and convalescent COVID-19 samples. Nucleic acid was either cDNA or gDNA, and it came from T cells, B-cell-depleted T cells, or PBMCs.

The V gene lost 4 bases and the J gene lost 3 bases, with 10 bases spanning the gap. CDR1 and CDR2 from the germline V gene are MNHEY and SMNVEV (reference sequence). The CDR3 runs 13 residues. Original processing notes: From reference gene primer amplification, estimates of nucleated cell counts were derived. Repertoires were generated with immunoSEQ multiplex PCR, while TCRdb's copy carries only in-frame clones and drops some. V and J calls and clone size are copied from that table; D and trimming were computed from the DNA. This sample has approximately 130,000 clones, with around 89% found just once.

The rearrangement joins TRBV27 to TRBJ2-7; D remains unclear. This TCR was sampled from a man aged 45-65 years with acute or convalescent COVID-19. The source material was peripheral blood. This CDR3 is CASSSTADYEQYF. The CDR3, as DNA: TGTGCCAGCAGTTCCACTGCGGACTACGAGCAGTACTTC.